These 31 T cell receptor beta chains came from one sample sequenced in a study of tumor-infiltrating lymphocytes in primary liver carcinoma. Total RNA amounting to 500 ng was the source from which TCR beta cDNA was made with a constant-region primer. Investigators got TCR beta libraries out of three nested multiplex PCR rounds, done with slightly modified ARM-PCR. In the first two PCR rounds, TRBV1-TRBV30 forward primers were paired with a C-beta reverse primer, and each round lasted approximately 9 cycles. TCRdb reprocessed the multiplex PCR reads via MiXCR and lists one record per CDR3 protein. The table includes about 75,000 distinct CDR3 sequences, roughly 72% detected once. Unsorted bulk tissue, roughly 20-32 mg of it, served as the source for co-extraction of RNA and DNA. Material: tumor-adjacent normal liver tissue. The receptors shown here come from a man between 35 and 55 years old with primary liver carcinoma and hepatitis B virus infection.

The rearrangement links TRBV10-3 to TRBJ2-1; tentative D call: TRBD2 (6 bases). The CDR3 length is 13 residues. V was clipped by 8 bases and J by 6 bases, with 14 bases between them. The germline CDR1 and CDR2 sequences are ENHRY and SYGVKD. The DNA for the CDR3 is TGTGCCATCCGAGGGACTCAAGGCAATGAGCAGTTCTTC. Translation: CAIRGTQGNEQFF.

This clonotype was recorded many times. The genes are TRBV6-1 and TRBJ2-5; D not resolved. V was pared by 3 bases and J by 1 base, with 15 bases between. Germline values: CDR1 MNHNS, CDR2 SASEGT. The CDR3 has 16 amino acids. This CDR3 is CASSDLTRHLQETQYF. In DNA, the CDR3 is TGTGCCAGCAGTGACCTTACCAGGCACCTCCAAGAGACCCAGTACTTC.

This clonotype has ten or more counts. This could be a read error, since a much larger clone is one nucleotide away. The genes are TRBV10-1 and TRBJ2-5; D is uncertain. This CDR3 has 13 amino acids. The germline gives CDR1 WNHNN, CDR2 SYGVQD (reference sequence). CDR3 amino acids: CASSDNSKETQHF. The CDR3 bases are TGCGCCAGCAGTGATAACAGTAAAGAGACCCAGCACTTC.

This clonotype was recorded once. The missing conserved phenylalanine or tryptophan at the end of this CDR3 makes a read error likely. The chain joins TRBV4-1 to TRBJ2-7; 9 bases line up with TRBD2. This CDR3 contains 15 residues. The germline gives CDR1 MGHRA, CDR2 YSYEKL. DNA for the CDR3: TGCGCCAACAGCCAAGGGCGGGAGGGTTCCTACGAACAGTACATC. As protein: CANSQGREGSYEQYI.

A note on this clonotype: A much larger clone lies one base from this, so it may be a read error. The chain links TRBV7-9 to TRBJ2-1; no firm D call. This CDR3 is 11 amino acids long. V lost 5 bases, J lost 9 bases, and 8 bases lay in between. Looked up from germline, CDR1 is SEHNR and CDR2 is FQNEAQ (reference sequence). The DNA for the CDR3 is TGTGCCAGCAGCCCTGTCTTTGAGCAGTTCTTC. It is translated as CASSPVFEQFF. The full variable domain, rest sourced from reference TRBV7-9 and TRBJ2-1, is DTGVSQNPRHKITKRGQNVTFRCDPISEHNRLYWYRQTLGQGPEFLTYFQNEAQLEKSRLLSDRFSAERPKGSFSTLEIQRTEQGDSAMYLCASSPVFEQFFGPGTRLTVL.

Comments on this clonotype: A much larger clone differs from this one at a single base, so this may be a read error. V usage is TRBV5-6 and J usage is TRBJ2-5, with D possibly TRBD1 on 5 matching bases. The V gene's germline CDR1 is SGHDT and CDR2 YYEEEE. The CDR3 length is 16 residues. This chain's CDR3 is CVSSLLSRGWRETQYF. The CDR3 coding sequence is TGTGTCAGCAGCCTGCTGAGTAGGGGTTGGCGAGAGACCCAGTACTTC.

As concerns this clonotype: One end of the junction varies from germline; a read error may be responsible. This chain links TRBV19 with TRBJ2-7; no clear D. Germline V CDR1 and CDR2: LNHDA, SQIVND (reference sequence). This CDR3 region has 16 residues. In DNA form, the CDR3 reads TGTGCCAGTGGTATTCAAGGAACAGAGAGTACCTACGAGCAGTACTTC. It codes for CASGIQGTESTYEQYF.

The V and J genes are TRBV11-2 and TRBJ2-7, with 8 bases that match TRBD1. V dropped 8 bases and J dropped 13; count of bases not matched to a gene: 22. This CDR3 spans 15 amino acids. Per the germline V gene, CDR1 is SGHAT and CDR2 is FQNNGV. The CDR3 sequence: CASRYLGSQGDELYF. Written as DNA, the CDR3 is TGTGCCAGCCGCTATTTAGGATCACAGGGGGACGAGCTATACTTC.

This clonotype appeared many times. The chain couples TRBV4-2 to TRBJ2-2; the D gene is possibly TRBD1 (6 bases). The V gene's germline CDR1 is LGHNA and CDR2 YNFKEQ. The V end lost 0 bases, the J end lost 5 bases, and 13 bases lay between the germline ends. The CDR3 covers 16 residues. The CDR3 region is CASSQDFARGTGELFF. The CDR3 region has the DNA TGTGCCAGCAGCCAAGATTTCGCTAGGGGGACCGGGGAGCTGTTTTTT.

In this sample, this clonotype is medium-sized. V and J are TRBV11-3 and TRBJ2-2; D remains unclear. The CDR3 has 14 amino acids. V was shortened by 1 base and J by 1 base, with 4 bases between the two germline ends. CDR1 and CDR2 from the germline V gene are SGHNT and YENEEA. The CDR3, as DNA: TGTGCCAGCAGCTTAGGTGGGAACACCGGGGAGCTGTTTTTT. This codes for CASSLGGNTGELFF.

The chain uses TRBV7-8 and TRBJ2-1, with 8 bases aligning to TRBD2. CDR1 is SGHVS, CDR2 FQNEAQ, per germline. The CDR3 consists of 17 residues. The V segment lost 6 bases and the J segment 6 bases; nucleotides outside the gene matches: 16. This CDR3 reads CASSLLGGSGKTNEQFF. CDR3 in DNA: TGTGCCAGCAGTTTGTTGGGGGGTAGCGGGAAAACCAATGAGCAGTTCTTC.

As to this clonotype: One end of the junction does not line up with germline, which may come from a read error. V is TRBV11-2 and J is TRBJ2-7, with TRBD2 matching 15 bases. Germline V gene data show CDR1 as SGHAT and CDR2 as FQNNGV. The CDR3 runs 17 residues. Here the CDR3 reads CANSFRTSGGAGYEQYF. CDR3 nucleotide sequence: TGTGCCAACAGCTTTCGGACTAGCGGGGGGGCCGGCTACGAGCAATACTTC.

About this clonotype itself: Its ends do not fully match the called genes, so a read error is possible. V usage is TRBV11-2 and J usage is TRBJ1-6, with D uncertain. The V gene's germline CDR1 is SGHAT and CDR2 FQNNGV. The CDR3 has 16 amino acids. The CDR3 loop reads CASSPRRAAANSPLRF. The CDR3 DNA follows: TGTGCCAGCAGCCCGCGTCGAGCCGCGGCTAACTCACCCCTCCGCTTT.

Worth noting for this clonotype: The junction differs from germline at one of its ends, possibly a read error. The chain carries TRBV11-2 and TRBJ1-4, with D possibly TRBD1 on 5 matching bases. The CDR3 sequence is 15 residues long. In germline, CDR1 is SGHAT, CDR2 FQNNGV. The CDR3 loop is CDSSLEGTTNEKPFF. The CDR3 DNA sequence: TGTGACAGCAGTTTAGAGGGGACGACTAATGAAAAACCGTTTTTT.

This clonotype was seen more than once but under ten times. A much larger clone is a single base away; this may be a read error. As the CDR3 is not closed by the conserved phenylalanine or tryptophan, this likely results from a read error. V is TRBV29-1 and J is TRBJ1-4; D remains ambiguous. Trimming took 6 bases from V and 0 from J, leaving 8 bases between them. This CDR3 is 13 amino acids long. CDR1 is SQVTM and CDR2 is ANQGSEA in the germline V gene. DNA of the CDR3: TGCAGCGTATACGTCACAACTAATGAAAAACTGTTTCTT. Encoded protein: CSVYVTTNEKLFL.

The chain is built from TRBV4-1 and TRBJ2-1; 7 positions agree with TRBD2. Germline lookup yields CDR1 MGHRA and CDR2 YSYEKL. V gave up 5 bases and J gave up 7 bases; unmatched junction bases: 17. The CDR3 runs to 17 residues. CDR3 bases: TGCGCCAGCAGCACGACATCCCCGGGACTACCGACAAATGAGCAGTTCTTC. Its translation: CASSTTSPGLPTNEQFF.

With regard to this clonotype: At one end, the junction sequence differs from germline, possibly due to a read error. The CDR3 loop is CASSIPMYQENQYF. For the CDR3, the DNA is TGTGCCAGCAGCATCCCAATGTACCAAGAGAACCAGTACTTC. The J gene is TRBJ2-5, the V gene TRBV12-3 or TRBV12-4; D remains ambiguous. The CDR3 loop spans 14 amino acids.

This clonotype was observed once. A single base separates this from a much larger clone, so it may be a read error. The conserved phenylalanine or tryptophan is not found at the CDR3 terminus, so this likely reflects a read error. V usage is TRBV29-1 and J usage is TRBJ2-1; D unclear. The germline V and J ends were trimmed by 3 bases and 0 bases, with 15 bases remaining between them. The germline V gene has CDR1 SQVTM and CDR2 ANQGSEA. This CDR3 has 16 residues. The CDR3 sequence is CSVDLLDASSYNEQFS. DNA for the CDR3: TGCAGCGTTGATCTTCTGGACGCCAGCTCCTACAATGAGCAGTTCTCC.

Regarding this clonotype: The junction departs from germline at one end; a sequencing error may be responsible. This chain connects TRBV6-5 to TRBJ2-7; maybe TRBD2 (6 bases). The CDR3 is 15 amino acids. Per germline, CDR1 MNHEY and CDR2 SVGAGI. The CDR3 DNA follows: TGTGCCAGCAGTTGGGGGAGGAACGGGAGCAGCGAGCAGTACTTT. Translation: CASSWGRNGSSEQYF.

A remark on this clonotype: Its ends do not fully match the called genes, so a read error is possible. The V and J genes are TRBV11-1 and TRBJ2-2, with D possibly TRBD2 on 5 matching bases. The V gene's germline CDR1 is SGHAT and CDR2 FQDESV (reference sequence). This CDR3 has 13 residues. CDR3 region: CASSLVRSGELFF. The CDR3 DNA follows: TGTGCTAGCAGCTTAGTACGTTCCGGGGAGCTGTTTTTC.

This clonotype was found once. Given the absence of the conserved phenylalanine or tryptophan at the CDR3 end, a read error is likely. The limits of the CDR3 on the DNA are not certain, so only TCRdb's listed CDR3 is given. The CDR3 spells CASSQDPTGANEQFY. V is TRBV4-3 and J is TRBJ2-1; no check of the table's D call, TRBD2, against the DNA was made. The CDR3 is made up of 15 amino acids, end residues included. The germline V gene has CDR1 LGHNA and CDR2 YSLEER.

As to this clonotype: An end of the junction differs from the germline gene, which may be a read error. The chain has TRBV12-3 or TRBV12-4 and TRBJ2-7, with D possibly matching TRBD1 (5 bases). There are 14 residues in the CDR3. CDR3 DNA: TGTGTCAGCAGTGATTCCAGGGTACCCTACGAGCAGTACTTC. This encodes CVSSDSRVPYEQYF.

This clonotype was found once. The junction departs from germline at one end; a sequencing error may be responsible. The chain combines TRBV4-3 with TRBJ2-3, with a weak D call TRBD2 (5 bases). The CDR3 spans 14 residues. The germline CDR1 and CDR2 sequences are LGHNA and YSLEER. The CDR3 loop is CSSSQALATDTQYF. The DNA of the CDR3 is TGCTCCAGCAGCCAAGCCCTAGCCACGGATACGCAGTATTTT.

This clonotype was observed many times. This rearrangement joins TRBV21-1 to TRBJ2-1; the table's D call TRBD1 went unverified against the DNA. TRBV21-1 is a pseudogene locus. CDR3 length equals 12 residues. The chain's CDR3 is CASRPTGNEQFF. The CDR3 DNA is TGTGCCAGCAGACCGACAGGGAATGAGCAGTTCTTC.

This clonotype was observed many times. The V call is TRBV12-3 or TRBV12-4, the J call TRBJ2-3, with D maybe TRBD1 (5 bases). This CDR3 is built from 11 residues. Trimming shortened V by 3 bases and J by 10 bases, and 8 bases separated the two germline ends. The CDR3 loop is CASSLQGAQYF. CDR3 bases: TGTGCCAGCAGTTTGCAGGGTGCGCAGTATTTT.

Note on this clonotype: The germline gene is not matched at one end of the junction; a read error may be the cause. This chain connects TRBV6-5 to TRBJ2-7, with 8 bases that match TRBD2. CDR3 length: 12 amino acids. The germline V gene encodes CDR1 MNHEY and CDR2 SVGAGI. Here the CDR3 DNA reads TGTTCCAGCAGGCCGGGACTAGGAGAGCAGTATTTC. It is translated as CSSRPGLGEQYF.

Regarding this clonotype: Relative to the germline gene, one junction end is altered; a read error may explain this. The chain is built from TRBV5-4 and TRBJ2-1, with unresolved D. The length of the CDR3 is 13 residues. CDR1 and CDR2 from the germline V gene are SGHNT and YYREEE (reference sequence). The CDR3 reads CAGSLVLDNEQFF. DNA of the CDR3: TGTGCCGGCAGCTTGGTATTAGACAATGAGCAGTTCTTC.

The chain employs TRBV6-1 and TRBJ2-1; TRBD2 agrees at 9 bases. This CDR3 region has 16 residues. CDR1 and CDR2 from the germline V gene are MNHNS and SASEGT. Trimming took 5 bases from V and 8 from J; bases not matched to a gene: 13. CDR3 residues: CASSQQALTSGDEQFF. Here the CDR3 DNA reads TGTGCCAGCAGTCAACAAGCGCTGACTAGCGGTGATGAGCAGTTCTTC.

This chain connects TRBV4-1 to TRBJ2-5, with D uncertain. This CDR3 is built from 16 residues. V lost 0 bases to trimming and J lost 1 base, with 12 bases between them. CDR1 and CDR2 from the germline V gene are MGHRA and YSYEKL. CDR3 residues: CASSQDWGTRQETQYF. CDR3 nucleotides: TGCGCCAGCAGCCAAGATTGGGGAACTCGCCAAGAGACCCAGTACTTC.

To note about this clonotype: Sequence at one end of the junction differs from germline and may be a read error. This chain uses TRBV12-3 or TRBV12-4 with TRBJ2-1; 14 nucleotides line up with TRBD2. The CDR3 spans 19 residues. The CDR3 reads CACSYAGTSGRWSHNEQFF. CDR3 coding DNA: TGTGCCTGCAGTTACGCCGGGACTAGCGGGAGATGGTCCCACAATGAGCAGTTCTTC.

Notes on this clonotype: The junction departs from the called germline gene at one end, perhaps through a read error. The chain employs TRBV5-6 and TRBJ2-3, with a weak D call TRBD1 (6 bases). The CDR3 covers 17 residues. Per the germline V gene, CDR1 is SGHDT and CDR2 is YYEEEE. CDR3 sequence: CASSLFTWDRDTDTHYF. CDR3 DNA: TGTGCCAGCAGCTTGTTTACATGGGATCGGGACACAGATACGCACTATTTT.